The 32 T cell receptor beta chains below all came from one sample that was sequenced in a study of shared clonotypes between healthy human individuals. Assay used: immunoSEQ multiplex PCR; TCRdb lists only in-frame clones, some missing. The sample yields some 2,500,000 clones, approximately 93% seen once. The sequenced sample was naive CD4+ T cells from PBMCs. As for subset: CD45RA+ positively selected. All receptors come from a man between 18 and 35 years old in good health. Some clones in this sample may be carry-over from other donors' samples.

The gene calls are TRBV9 and TRBJ1-6; D is uncertain. There are 15 residues in the CDR3. Trimming shortened V by 3 bases and J by 7 bases, and 14 bases separated the two germline ends. From germline, CDR1 is SGDLS and CDR2 YYNGEE. Written as DNA, the CDR3 is TGTGCCAGCAGCGCTTCGGGAACCGGGAATTCACCCCTCCACTTT. Its protein is CASSASGTGNSPLHF.

The V and J genes are TRBV5-1 and TRBJ2-3; D is perhaps TRBD2 (5 bases). Per the germline V gene, CDR1 is SGHRS and CDR2 is YFSETQ. Trimming took off 4 bases at V and 4 bases at J, with 16 bases between the two ends. The CDR3 is 15 residues long. The CDR3 nucleotides read TGCGCCAGCAGCGCTACTGGGATCGGGGCAGATACGCAGTATTTT. This sequence encodes CASSATGIGADTQYF.

The V and J genes are TRBV11-3 and TRBJ2-7; tentative D call: TRBD1 (5 bases). Germline lookup yields CDR1 SGHNT and CDR2 YENEEA. V lost 0 bases and J lost 7, with 10 bases in between. The CDR3 sequence is 13 residues long. CDR3 residues: CASSLDGAREQYF. CDR3 nucleotides: TGTGCCAGCAGCTTAGATGGGGCGCGGGAGCAGTACTTC.

The chain uses TRBV25-1 and TRBJ2-2; weak D call: TRBD2 (5 bases). The CDR3 is 16 residues long. Looked up from germline, CDR1 is MGHDK and CDR2 is SYGVNS. Trimming shortened V by 4 bases and J by 0 bases, and 12 bases separated the two germline ends. CDR3 residues: CASSVRLTTNTGELFF. The CDR3 DNA reads as TGTGCCAGCAGTGTAAGACTAACAACGAACACCGGGGAGCTGTTTTTT.

This chain uses TRBV11-2 with TRBJ2-1; possibly TRBD1 for D (5 bases). In germline, CDR1 is SGHAT, CDR2 FQNNGV. This CDR3 is built from 15 residues. Trimming shortened V by 4 bases and J by 0 bases, and 10 bases separated the two germline ends. The CDR3 loop is CASSSRVSSYNEQFF. CDR3 coding DNA: TGTGCCAGCAGCTCCAGGGTTAGCTCCTACAATGAGCAGTTCTTC.

This clone was found once. CDR3 DNA sequence: TGTGCCTGGAGTGTACGCAGCGGGAGACGGTACGAGCAGTACTTC. Translation: CAWSVRSGRRYEQYF. The rearrangement uses TRBV30 and TRBJ2-7, with TRBD2 matching 8 bases. Germline assignment: CDR1 GTSNPN and CDR2 SVGIG (reference sequence). Trimming at V came to 0 bases and at J to 4 bases, leaving 8 bases not matched to a gene. This CDR3 is built from 15 residues. The full variable domain, with the rest looked up from reference TRBV30 and TRBJ2-7, is SQTIHQWPATLVQPVGSPLSLECTVEGTSNPNLYWYRQAAGRGLQLLFYSVGIGQISSEVPQNLSASRPQDRQFILSSKKLLLSDSGFYLCAWSVRSGRRYEQYFGPGTRLTVT.

V gene TRBV5-1 combines with J gene TRBJ1-1, with 12 bases lining up with TRBD1. J lost 11 bases, V lost 4 bases, and 9 bases had no gene match. Germline V gene data show CDR1 as SGHRS and CDR2 as YFSETQ. The length of the CDR3 is 14 residues. In nucleotides, the CDR3 is TGCGCCAGCAGCGCCCTACCGGGACAGGGGGCGGCTTTCTTT. Translated, it gives CASSALPGQGAAFF.

V gene TRBV19 combines with J gene TRBJ1-4, with TRBD1 matching 8 bases. This CDR3 has 14 residues. Germline loops: CDR1 LNHDA, CDR2 SQIVND (reference sequence). With 7 bases clipped from V and 7 bases from J, the junction kept 8 bases outside the gene matches. The DNA of the CDR3 is TGTGCCAGTATGCGGACAGGGATGAGTGAAAAACTGTTTTTT. It yields the protein CASMRTGMSEKLFF.

The V gene is TRBV7-2, the J gene TRBJ2-3, with 10 positions matching TRBD2. The CDR3 totals 18 residues. The J segment lost 4 bases and the V segment lost 1 base, leaving 11 bases of the junction unmatched. The germline gives CDR1 SGHTA, CDR2 FQGNSA. Here the CDR3 reads CASSLVSLAGAFPDTQYF. The CDR3 DNA sequence: TGTGCCAGCAGCTTAGTAAGCCTAGCGGGAGCTTTCCCAGATACGCAGTATTTT.

In the case of this clone: Other DNA sequences in this sample translate to the same CDR3. J is TRBJ2-5 and V is TRBV5-1; D may be TRBD1 or TRBD2 (7 bases each). Germline V CDR1 and CDR2: SGHRS, YFSETQ. The CDR3 loop spans 13 amino acids. V was cut by 4 bases and J by 3 bases, with 10 bases left in between. The CDR3 DNA follows: TGCGCCAGCAGCAGCGGGACAGAAGAGACCCAGTACTTC. This encodes CASSSGTEETQYF. The full variable domain, in which reference TRBV5-1 and TRBJ2-5 provide the parts outside the CDR3, is KAGVTQTPRYLIKTRGQQVTLSCSPISGHRSVSWYQQTPGQGLQFLFEYFSETQRNKGNFPGRFSGRQFSNSRSEMNVSTLELGDSALYLCASSSGTEETQYFGPGTRLLVL.

The chain recombines TRBV2 with TRBJ2-7; D uncertain. This CDR3 is built from 15 residues. Germline loops: CDR1 SNHLY, CDR2 FYNNEI. V was shortened by 3 bases and J by 0 bases, with 12 bases between the two germline ends. The CDR3 sequence: CASSDRQTLSYEQYF. For the CDR3, the DNA is TGTGCCAGCAGTGATAGGCAGACCCTCTCCTACGAGCAGTACTTC.

The chain recombines TRBV5-1 with TRBJ1-4; D may be TRBD1 (5 bases). Deletions cut 0 bases from V and 7 bases from J, with 16 bases between. The CDR3 consists of 16 residues. In germline, CDR1 is SGHRS, CDR2 YFSETQ. CDR3 amino acids: CASSLAGGGEGEKLFF. CDR3 coding DNA: TGCGCCAGCAGCTTGGCCGGGGGAGGGGAAGGTGAAAAACTGTTTTTT.

This clone turned up a few times. The chain carries TRBV30 and TRBJ2-2, with 7 bases that match TRBD2. The CDR3 has 15 residues. Germline CDR1 is GTSNPN and CDR2 is SVGIG (reference sequence). Trimming removed 1 base from V and 3 bases from J; junction bases left unmatched: 5. CDR3 DNA sequence: TGTGCCTGGAGTGGACTAGCCTCTGACACCGGGGAGCTGTTTTTT. It encodes CAWSGLASDTGELFF.

CDR3 loop: CASSPPLAGGPSEQFF. Written as DNA, the CDR3 is TGCGCCAGCAGCCCCCCTCTAGCGGGAGGGCCTAGCGAGCAGTTCTTC. This sequence joins TRBV5-1 and TRBJ2-1; 12 bases match TRBD2. V shed 4 bases and J 10 bases; nucleotides not matched to a gene: 12. Per germline, CDR1 SGHRS and CDR2 YFSETQ. The CDR3 is 16 amino acids. The entire variable domain, with the rest obtained from reference TRBV5-1 and TRBJ2-1, is as follows: KAGVTQTPRYLIKTRGQQVTLSCSPISGHRSVSWYQQTPGQGLQFLFEYFSETQRNKGNFPGRFSGRQFSNSRSEMNVSTLELGDSALYLCASSPPLAGGPSEQFFGPGTRLTVL.

The chain has TRBV7-2 and TRBJ2-7; D remains ambiguous. Trimming left V 3 bases short and J 5 bases short, with 8 bases between. CDR1 SGHTA and CDR2 FQGNSA come from the germline V gene. This CDR3 contains 12 residues. DNA for the CDR3: TGTGCCAGCAGCTTCCTAGTAAACGAGCAGTACTTC. Translation: CASSFLVNEQYF.

The rearrangement links TRBV28 to TRBJ2-7; D not certain. The germline V and J ends were trimmed by 5 bases and 6 bases, with 20 bases remaining between them. This CDR3 contains 15 residues. Germline V gene sequence: CDR1 MDHEN, CDR2 SYDVKM. CDR3 sequence reads: CASSPRLGLGVEQYF. CDR3 DNA sequence: TGTGCCAGCAGTCCGCGATTGGGTCTGGGTGTCGAGCAGTACTTC.

The J gene is TRBJ2-7, the V gene TRBV28; 10 nucleotides agree with TRBD2. The CDR3 runs 16 residues. CDR1 and CDR2 from the germline V gene are MDHEN and SYDVKM. The trim removed 9 bases at V and 0 bases at J, leaving 11 bases unmatched. CDR3 DNA: TGTGCCAGTTTCGGGCTAGCGGGAGCCCGCTCCTACGAGCAGTACTTC. Translated: CASFGLAGARSYEQYF.

V gene TRBV9 combines with J gene TRBJ1-1; D may be TRBD1 (6 bases). The CDR3 spans 13 residues. Looked up from germline, CDR1 is SGDLS and CDR2 is YYNGEE. The ends were cut back, 2 bases at V and 5 bases at J, with 10 bases in the middle. The CDR3 nucleotides are TGTGCCAGCAGCGTCAACAGGGATACTGAAGCTTTCTTT. Protein product: CASSVNRDTEAFF.

V gene TRBV5-6 combines with J gene TRBJ2-1, with 8 bases matching TRBD2. Trimming cost V 4 bases and J 7 bases; bases outside gene matches: 13. This CDR3 region has 16 residues. Germline V gene sequence: CDR1 SGHDT, CDR2 YYEEEE. The CDR3 nucleotides read TGTGCCAGCAGCCGCGGGAGGACCCTCGCGCGGAATGAGCAGTTCTTC. Translation gives CASSRGRTLARNEQFF.

This chain connects TRBV5-1 to TRBJ2-7; 8 bases match TRBD1. The length of the CDR3 is 16 residues. Losses at the gene ends were 0 bases for V and 6 bases for J; bases not matched to a gene: 11. Germline V lookup: CDR1 SGHRS, CDR2 YFSETQ. CDR3 sequence: CASSLGSAAGGREQYF. The CDR3 DNA is TGCGCCAGCAGCTTGGGTAGTGCGGCAGGGGGCCGCGAGCAGTACTTC.

The chain is built from TRBV5-1 and TRBJ2-2; TRBD2 agrees at 7 bases. Germline V gene data show CDR1 as SGHRS and CDR2 as YFSETQ. CDR3 length: 15 residues. V was pared by 0 bases and J by 7 bases, with 6 bases of the junction left unmatched. The chain's CDR3 is CASSLEAGAIGELFF. The CDR3 DNA reads TGCGCCAGCAGCTTGGAGGCGGGAGCCATCGGGGAGCTGTTTTTT.

The chain joins TRBV28 to TRBJ1-5, with D unclear. V was trimmed by 2 bases and J by 8 bases, leaving 7 bases between them. CDR1 MDHEN and CDR2 SYDVKM come from the germline V gene. The CDR3 has 12 residues. The CDR3 bases are TGTGCCAGCAGTTTACAGGTGAAGCCCCAGCATTTT. Translating it yields CASSLQVKPQHF. The full variable domain, its missing parts supplied by reference TRBV28 and TRBJ1-5, is DVKVTQSSRYLVKRTGEKVFLECVQDMDHENMFWYRQDPGLGLRLIYFSYDVKMKEKGDIPEGYSVSREKKERFSLILESASTNQTSMYLCASSLQVKPQHFGDGTRLSIL.

The chain recombines TRBV18 with TRBJ2-5, with no clear D. The germline V gene encodes CDR1 KGHSH and CDR2 LQKENI. Trimming left V 0 bases short and J 2 bases short, with 7 bases between. The length of the CDR3 is 14 residues. For the CDR3, the DNA is TGTGCCAGCTCACCACCTGACCAGCAAGAGACCCAGTACTTC. This codes for CASSPPDQQETQYF.

J is TRBJ2-7 and V is TRBV5-4; 8 bases line up with TRBD1. Germline trimming cut 3 bases from V and 3 bases from J; bases unmatched to any gene: 5. CDR1 and CDR2 (germline): SGHNT, YYREEE (reference sequence). This CDR3 spans 14 amino acids. CDR3 nucleotides: TGTGCCAGCAGCTCACAGGGGGTTCGCTACGAGCAGTACTTC. It codes for CASSSQGVRYEQYF.

V gene TRBV4-1 combines with J gene TRBJ2-5; 10 bases are a match to TRBD2. The CDR3 is 16 residues long. Per the germline V gene, CDR1 is MGHRA and CDR2 is YSYEKL. V was pared by 4 bases and J by 1 base, with 6 bases of the junction left unmatched. The CDR3: CASSPGASGGQETQYF. The CDR3 nucleotides are TGCGCCAGCAGCCCGGGGGCTAGCGGGGGCCAAGAGACCCAGTACTTC.

The chain carries TRBV6-1 and TRBJ1-1; no clear D. Per germline, CDR1 MNHNS and CDR2 SASEGT. CDR3 length: 12 amino acids. V was trimmed by 0 bases and J by 11 bases, leaving 10 bases between them. Here the CDR3 reads CASSEAPWEAFF. CDR3 sequence (DNA): TGTGCCAGCAGTGAAGCCCCTTGGGAGGCTTTCTTT.

This clone has a handful of counts. The rearrangement joins TRBV14 to TRBJ1-2, with 8 bases fitting TRBD1. V shed 1 base and J 3 bases; nucleotides not matched to a gene: 4. This CDR3 comprises 15 residues. Germline V gene data show CDR1 as SGHDN and CDR2 as FVKESK. The CDR3 here is CASSQGTGNYYGYTF. CDR3 DNA sequence: TGTGCCAGCAGCCAAGGGACAGGGAACTACTATGGCTACACCTTC. Filled out from reference TRBV14 and TRBJ1-2, the complete variable domain reads EAGVTQFPSHSVIEKGQTVTLRCDPISGHDNLYWYRRVMGKEIKFLLHFVKESKQDESGMPNNRFLAERTGGTYSTLKVQPAELEDSGVYFCASSQGTGNYYGYTFGSGTRLTVV.

The chain is built from TRBV19 and TRBJ2-7; 9 bases are a match to TRBD2. This CDR3 is 16 amino acids long. Germline V CDR1 and CDR2: LNHDA, SQIVND (reference sequence). The V and J ends lost 3 bases and 3 bases, in that order; junction bases with no gene match: 9. The CDR3 region is CASSISAGGPLYEQYF. The CDR3 coding sequence is TGTGCCAGTAGTATCAGTGCGGGAGGGCCTCTCTACGAGCAGTACTTC.

This chain connects TRBV27 to TRBJ2-7, with D maybe TRBD2 (5 bases). V lost 2 bases to trimming and J lost 2 bases, with 16 bases between them. The germline V gene has CDR1 MNHEY and CDR2 SMNVEV (reference sequence). There are 16 residues in the CDR3. The CDR3 protein is CASSLRLGRGTYEQYF. CDR3 DNA sequence: TGTGCCAGCAGTTTAAGGTTGGGGAGAGGTACCTACGAGCAGTACTTC.

The CDR3 DNA reads as TGTGCCAGCAGCCCCGCCAGGGGAATGACCTACGAGCAGTACTTC. As protein: CASSPARGMTYEQYF. The V gene is TRBV7-9, the J gene TRBJ2-5, with D perhaps TRBD1 (6 bases). The J call may be mistaken, given a closer DNA end match to TRBJ2-7. Germline V gene sequence: CDR1 SEHNR, CDR2 FQNEAQ (reference sequence). This CDR3 region has 15 residues.

The rearrangement joins TRBV4-1 to TRBJ2-2; unclear D gene. From germline, CDR1 is MGHRA and CDR2 YSYEKL. This CDR3 is built from 16 residues. The germline V and J ends were trimmed by 1 base and 0 bases, with 9 bases remaining between them. The CDR3 is CASSQGVVSNTGELFF. The CDR3 bases are TGCGCCAGCAGCCAAGGTGTGGTCTCGAACACCGGGGAGCTGTTTTTT.

This sequence joins TRBV5-6 and TRBJ2-5; possible D gene TRBD2, 5 bases. With 4 bases removed from V and 7 bases from J, the gap between germline ends came to 20 bases. The germline V gene encodes CDR1 SGHDT and CDR2 YYEEEE. There are 15 residues in the CDR3. The CDR3 DNA reads as TGTGCCAGCAGCCCCTTCCGCCCGGGAACGGGGACCCAGTACTTC. This encodes CASSPFRPGTGTQYF.